Each of the 23 T cell receptor beta chains below was sequenced from the same sample in a study of shared clonotypes between healthy human individuals. Only in-frame clones appear in the TCRdb table, and some are missing; sequencing was by immunoSEQ multiplex PCR. The sample holds over a million clones, more than 95% seen once. Material for sequencing was naive CD4+ T cells sorted from blood. Documented subset: CD45RA+ positively selected. The source of these receptors is a man younger than 45 in good health.

J is TRBJ2-2 and V is TRBV7-9, with a possible D match to TRBD2 (5 bases). CDR1 is SEHNR, CDR2 FQNEAQ, per germline (reference sequence). V gave up 5 bases and J gave up 0 bases, with 19 bases separating them. The CDR3 spans 18 residues. The CDR3 DNA sequence: TGTGCCAGCAGCCCTCGGACGGGAAAGACGGCGAACACCGGGGAGCTGTTTTTT. As protein: CASSPRTGKTANTGELFF.

The rearrangement links TRBV19 to TRBJ1-1; 7 nucleotides agree with TRBD1. The V gene's germline CDR1 is LNHDA and CDR2 SQIVND (reference sequence). There are 14 residues in the CDR3. J lost 6 bases, V lost 5 bases, and 9 bases had no gene match. The CDR3 here is CASSSGTEASEAFF. In DNA, the CDR3 is TGTGCCAGTAGTTCAGGGACAGAGGCGTCTGAAGCTTTCTTT. Filled out from reference TRBV19 and TRBJ1-1, the complete variable domain reads DGGITQSPKYLFRKEGQNVTLSCEQNLNHDAMYWYRQDPGQGLRLIYYSQIVNDFQKGDIAEGYSVSREKKESFPLTVTSAQKNPTAFYLCASSSGTEASEAFFGQGTRLTVV.

The chain has TRBV4-3 and TRBJ1-2; TRBD1 agrees at 9 bases. CDR1 and CDR2 from the germline V gene are LGHNA and YSLEER. The CDR3 contains 15 residues. The junction had 11 bases not matched to a gene; V was cut back by 4 bases and J by 8 bases. CDR3 sequence reads: CASSLRTGDYGGYTF. As DNA, the CDR3 is TGCGCCAGCAGCCTTAGGACAGGGGATTATGGCGGCTACACCTTC.

V gene TRBV19 combines with J gene TRBJ2-2, with TRBD2 as a possible D gene (7 bases). V lost 5 bases and J lost 6, with 16 bases in between. CDR3 size: 15 residues. Germline lookup yields CDR1 LNHDA and CDR2 SQIVND (reference sequence). The CDR3 nucleotides are TGTGCCAGTAGTGGACCGGGGGGCCGGGCCGGGGAGCTGTTTTTT. This translates into CASSGPGGRAGELFF.

Details on this clone: Additional DNA sequences in this sample encode the identical CDR3. The rearrangement joins TRBV10-3 to TRBJ2-5; D remains ambiguous. The CDR3 has 12 amino acids. Trimming stripped 3 bases from V and 2 bases from J, with 4 bases between. CDR1 ENHRY and CDR2 SYGVKD come from the germline V gene. CDR3 sequence reads: CAISELQETQYF. The CDR3 coding sequence is TGTGCCATCAGTGAACTACAAGAGACCCAGTACTTC.

V and J are TRBV5-1 and TRBJ2-3; 7 bases are shared with TRBD1. V shed 4 bases, J shed 4 bases, and the junction held 6 bases outside the gene matches. This CDR3 has 14 amino acids. Per germline, CDR1 SGHRS and CDR2 YFSETQ. CDR3 nucleotide sequence: TGCGCCAGCAGCCTAAGACAGGGCGCAGATACGCAGTATTTT. It codes for CASSLRQGADTQYF.

V is TRBV7-2 and J is TRBJ2-5, with 7 bases aligning to TRBD1. The V gene end was trimmed by 6 bases and the J gene end by 2 bases; junction bases not matched to a gene: 6. The germline V gene encodes CDR1 SGHTA and CDR2 FQGNSA. This CDR3 is 14 amino acids long. The CDR3 is CASRNTGVQETQYF. Here the CDR3 DNA reads TGTGCCAGCAGAAATACAGGGGTACAAGAGACCCAGTACTTC.

The rearrangement joins TRBV30 to TRBJ1-5; possibly TRBD1 for D (5 bases). V was pared by 3 bases and J by 5 bases, with 29 bases between. From germline, CDR1 is GTSNPN and CDR2 SVGIG (reference sequence). The CDR3 extends over 19 amino acids. CDR3 loop: CAWSPNMTPPGTDYQPQHF. CDR3 in DNA: TGTGCCTGGAGCCCCAATATGACCCCCCCCGGGACCGATTATCAGCCCCAGCATTTT.

This chain links TRBV7-2 with TRBJ1-1, with no clear D. Between the trimmed V and J ends, which lost 4 bases and 2 bases, there was a span of 14 bases. The CDR3 sequence is 15 residues long. CDR1 is SGHTA, CDR2 FQGNSA, per germline. The chain's CDR3 is CASSSLRSRNTEAFF. The CDR3 nucleotides read TGTGCCAGCAGCTCCCTGCGCAGTAGAAACACTGAAGCTTTCTTT. Complete variable domain (other parts from reference TRBV7-2 and TRBJ1-1): GAGVSQSPSNKVTEKGKDVELRCDPISGHTALYWYRQSLGQGLEFLIYFQGNSAPDKSGLPSDRFSAERTGGSVSTLTIQRTQQEDSAVYLCASSSLRSRNTEAFFGQGTRLTVV.

The V and J genes are TRBV6-1 and TRBJ2-7; D is unclear. Between the trimmed V and J ends, which lost 7 bases and 3 bases, there was a span of 16 bases. CDR3 length: 14 amino acids. Germline CDR1 and CDR2: MNHNS and SASEGT. The CDR3 reads CASTSPPPYYEQYF. The CDR3 nucleotides read TGTGCCAGCACGTCCCCGCCACCATACTACGAGCAGTACTTC.

Worth noting for this clone: Other DNA sequences in this sample translate to the same CDR3. J is TRBJ2-3 and V is TRBV5-1, with D maybe TRBD1 (6 bases). The germline gives CDR1 SGHRS, CDR2 YFSETQ. CDR3 length: 13 residues. V lost 2 bases to trimming and J lost 4 bases, with 8 bases between them. The chain's CDR3 is CASSLTGPDTQYF. CDR3 DNA sequence: TGCGCCAGCAGCTTAACAGGGCCAGATACGCAGTATTTT.

V usage is TRBV11-3 and J usage is TRBJ2-1, with 7 bases that match TRBD1. Germline V gene sequence: CDR1 SGHNT, CDR2 YENEEA. The ends lost 5 bases at V and 4 bases at J; junction bases unmatched: 8. The CDR3 spans 15 residues. DNA of the CDR3: TGTGCCAGCAGCCTAACCCTGGGACAGTACAATGAGCAGTTCTTC. Protein product: CASSLTLGQYNEQFF.

V gene TRBV2 combines with J gene TRBJ2-7; no clear D gene. The CDR3 is 12 amino acids. Per germline, CDR1 SNHLY and CDR2 FYNNEI. V was shortened by 7 bases and J by 7 bases, with 14 bases between the two germline ends. The CDR3 nucleotides are TGTGCCAGCACCCAAGGCCTGGGGGAGCAGTACTTC. This sequence encodes CASTQGLGEQYF.

The CDR3 DNA follows: TGTGCCAGCAGGATCACAGGGGAGGACGGAAAACTGTTTTTT. Translation gives CASRITGEDGKLFF. The rearrangement links TRBV6-4 to TRBJ1-4; TRBD1 agrees at 7 bases. Losses at the gene ends were 6 bases for V and 10 bases for J; bases not matched to a gene: 11. The germline V gene has CDR1 MRHNA and CDR2 SNTAGT. The CDR3 length is 14 residues.

V is TRBV27 and J is TRBJ2-7, with D perhaps TRBD1 (6 bases). The CDR3 loop spans 15 amino acids. The germline CDR1 and CDR2 sequences are MNHEY and SMNVEV (reference sequence). Trimming shortened V by 2 bases and J by 2 bases, and 13 bases separated the two germline ends. The CDR3: CASSLSVRGPYEQYF. The CDR3 bases are TGTGCCAGCAGTTTAAGCGTCAGGGGTCCCTACGAGCAGTACTTC.

Written as DNA, the CDR3 is TGTGCCAGCAGCTTAGACGGTGATAAGAACATTCAGTACTTC. Its translation: CASSLDGDKNIQYF. V usage is TRBV7-9 and J usage is TRBJ2-4; D is unresolved. This CDR3 contains 14 residues. Trimming removed 1 base at V and 7 bases at J, with 11 bases between. Germline V gene lookup returns CDR1 SEHNR and CDR2 FQNEAQ (reference sequence).

The chain carries TRBV28 and TRBJ2-3; D is unclear. The CDR3 is 15 residues long. CDR1 and CDR2 from the germline V gene are MDHEN and SYDVKM. Trimming took off 8 bases at V and 2 bases at J, with 17 bases between the two ends. CDR3 sequence (DNA): TGTGCCAGCTCTCCAATTAGGCCTAACACAGATACGCAGTATTTT. Protein product: CASSPIRPNTDTQYF.

V and J are TRBV10-2 and TRBJ1-5; D remains unclear. Germline V lookup: CDR1 WSHSY, CDR2 SAAADI. CDR3 length equals 14 residues. The V end lost 3 bases, the J end lost 3 bases, and 9 bases lay between the germline ends. CDR3 DNA sequence: TGCGCCAGCAGTGACAGGAGCCTCAATCAGCCCCAGCATTTT. This codes for CASSDRSLNQPQHF.

This clone was counted a few times. At the DNA level, this CDR3 is encoded by other sequences in the same sample as well. The rearrangement joins TRBV9 to TRBJ2-3; no reliable D call. The CDR3 runs 15 residues. From germline, CDR1 is SGDLS and CDR2 YYNGEE. V was shortened by 0 bases and J by 0 bases, with 8 bases between the two germline ends. CDR3 residues: CASSVVGTSTDTQYF. The CDR3 bases are TGTGCCAGCAGCGTAGTAGGAACTAGCACAGATACGCAGTATTTT.

J is TRBJ2-3 and V is TRBV5-6, with D hard to call. V lost 0 bases to trimming and J lost 1 base, with 9 bases between them. Germline CDR1 SGHDT, CDR2 YYEEEE. This CDR3 is built from 15 residues. CDR3 sequence: CASSLGGVRTDTQYF. Written as DNA, the CDR3 is TGTGCCAGCAGCTTGGGTGGTGTCCGCACAGATACGCAGTATTTT.

V usage is TRBV29-1 and J usage is TRBJ2-2, with D tentatively TRBD2 (5 bases). V lost 2 bases to trimming and J lost 4 bases, with 11 bases between them. This CDR3 comprises 14 residues. Germline V gene sequence: CDR1 SQVTM, CDR2 ANQGSEA. The CDR3 DNA follows: TGCAGCGTTGAACTGCGCCGGGGCACCGGGGAGCTGTTTTTT. Its translation: CSVELRRGTGELFF.

The chain recombines TRBV28 with TRBJ2-7; 7 bases line up with TRBD2. Germline assignment: CDR1 MDHEN and CDR2 SYDVKM. This CDR3 is 14 amino acids long. The V gene end was trimmed by 2 bases and the J gene end by 7 bases; junction bases not matched to a gene: 8. The CDR3 DNA reads TGTGCCAGCAGTTTAGACCCTTTAGCGGGTGAGCAGTACTTC. Its translation is CASSLDPLAGEQYF. The full variable domain, completed using reference TRBV28 and TRBJ2-7, is DVKVTQSSRYLVKRTGEKVFLECVQDMDHENMFWYRQDPGLGLRLIYFSYDVKMKEKGDIPEGYSVSREKKERFSLILESASTNQTSMYLCASSLDPLAGEQYFGPGTRLTVT.

This sequence joins TRBV28 and TRBJ2-3, with 10 bases aligning to TRBD2. CDR3 length equals 15 residues. Germline-derived CDR1 and CDR2 are MDHEN and SYDVKM. V shed 2 bases and J 7 bases; nucleotides not matched to a gene: 6. Written as DNA, the CDR3 is TGTGCCAGCAGTTTACGGACTAGCGGTTCTCATACGCAGTATTTT. It translates to CASSLRTSGSHTQYF. Supplemented by reference TRBV28 and TRBJ2-3, the full variable domain reads DVKVTQSSRYLVKRTGEKVFLECVQDMDHENMFWYRQDPGLGLRLIYFSYDVKMKEKGDIPEGYSVSREKKERFSLILESASTNQTSMYLCASSLRTSGSHTQYFGPGTRLTVL.